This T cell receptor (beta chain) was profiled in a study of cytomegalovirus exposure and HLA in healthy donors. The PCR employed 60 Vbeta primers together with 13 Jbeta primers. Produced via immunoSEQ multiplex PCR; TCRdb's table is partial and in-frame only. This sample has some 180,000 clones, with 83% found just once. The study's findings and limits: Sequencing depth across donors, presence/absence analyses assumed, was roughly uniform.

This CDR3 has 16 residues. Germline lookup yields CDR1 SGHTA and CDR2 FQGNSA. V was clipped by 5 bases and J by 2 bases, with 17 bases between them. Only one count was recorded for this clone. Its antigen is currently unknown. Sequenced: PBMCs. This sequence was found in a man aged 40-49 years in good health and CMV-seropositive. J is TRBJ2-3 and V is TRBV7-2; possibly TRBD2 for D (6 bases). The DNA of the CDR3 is TGTGCCAGCAGCCCCTCTCTAGCGTTCTTCACAGATACGCAGTATTTT. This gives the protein CASSPSLAFFTDTQYF.